The subject of this entry is one T cell receptor (beta chain). The antigen is unknown. This record comes from a study of cytomegalovirus exposure and HLA in healthy donors. Study-level points and caveats: Reportedly, diagnosis of cytomegalovirus status by the classifier showed high specificity and sensitivity.

Primers for the PCR totalled 60 Vbeta and 13 Jbeta. Repertoires were generated with immunoSEQ multiplex PCR, while TCRdb's copy carries only in-frame clones and drops some. The repertoire holds over 30,000 clones, 80% seen once, with around 6% in the top ten. CDR3 size: 16 residues. Trimming left V 0 bases short and J 7 bases short, with 20 bases between. Per the germline V gene, CDR1 is SGHRS and CDR2 is YFSETQ. The sequenced sample consisted of PBMCs. The V and J genes are TRBV5-1 and TRBJ2-7, with a weak D call TRBD2 (5 bases). The origin of this receptor is a male donor in good health and CMV-seronegative. CDR3 in DNA: TGCGCCAGCAGCTTGGGAGGGCCAAGGACCTCTCGGGAGCAGTACTTC. It encodes CASSLGGPRTSREQYF. The whole variable domain, filled in from reference TRBV5-1 and TRBJ2-7, reads KAGVTQTPRYLIKTRGQQVTLSCSPISGHRSVSWYQQTPGQGLQFLFEYFSETQRNKGNFPGRFSGRQFSNSRSEMNVSTLELGDSALYLCASSLGGPRTSREQYFGPGTRLTVT.